These T cell receptor beta chains were read from a single sample in a study of blood T cell repertoires in COVID-19. Assay used: immunoSEQ multiplex PCR; TCRdb lists only in-frame clones, some missing. The table has under 250,000 clones, 87% seen once. What was sequenced was PBMCs or T cells enriched from blood (not recorded which). These receptors originate from a man under 40 who had recovered from COVID-19. Both conserved end residues are trimmed from each CDR3.

J: TRBJ2-1; V: TRBV19; CDR3: ASSIGGRARGNEQF
J: TRBJ2-7; V: TRBV6-1; CDR3: ASSEKRQGLGYEQY
J: TRBJ2-3; V: TRBV27; CDR3: ASRWTSGNTQY
J: TRBJ2-3; V: TRBV6-4; CDR3: ASGTGTSGADTQY
J: TRBJ1-1; V: TRBV27; CDR3: ASNLRGTGLNTEAF
J: TRBJ1-2; V: TRBV10-3; CDR3: AISEIGQMPGGYT
J: TRBJ1-2; V: TRBV10-3; CDR3: AILSPGDGYT
J: TRBJ1-6; V: TRBV7-9; CDR3: ASSAGGTRISPLH
J: TRBJ2-7; V: TRBV7-9; CDR3: ASGRDRVRTYEQY
J: TRBJ2-7; V: TRBV25-1; CDR3: ASSVHYEQY
J: TRBJ1-3; V: TRBV7-2; CDR3: ASSLNRAGNTIY
J: TRBJ1-4; V: TRBV6-5; CDR3: ASSYGGTNEKLF
J: TRBJ1-5; V: TRBV3-1/TRBV3-2; CDR3: ASSLTRDSYSNQPQH
J: TRBJ2-2; V: TRBV5-1; CDR3: ASSSGGAGGTGELF
J: TRBJ1-2; V: TRBV28; CDR3: ASSATGTNYGYT
J: TRBJ1-3; V: TRBV25-1; CDR3: ASSRDRVWGNTIY
J: TRBJ1-3; V: TRBV28; CDR3: ASGGATGNTIY
J: TRBJ1-5; V: TRBV7-2; CDR3: ASSPDRINQPQH
J: TRBJ1-4; V: TRBV19; CDR3: ASTGVAGEFNEKLF
J: TRBJ2-7; V: TRBV5-6; CDR3: ASSGQVPYEQY
J: TRBJ1-4; V: TRBV7-8; CDR3: ASSPHATQGTGEKLF
J: TRBJ2-7; V: TRBV27; CDR3: ASSKTDRYSYEQY
J: TRBJ1-2; V: TRBV3-1/TRBV3-2; CDR3: ASSYTGNYGYT
J: TRBJ2-7; V: TRBV5-4; CDR3: ASRGSVTGGYEQY
J: TRBJ1-6; V: TRBV6-5; CDR3: ASSYSRDRVGSPLH
J: TRBJ2-7; V: TRBV19; CDR3: ASSIETPYEQY